Below are 18 T cell receptor beta chains sequenced from a single sample in a study of blood T cell repertoires in COVID-19. The repertoire was sequenced with immunoSEQ multiplex PCR; TCRdb's copy has only in-frame clones and lacks some. The table records 150,000 to 200,000 clones, more than 75% of them present only once. Source material: PBMCs or T cells enriched from blood (not recorded which). These receptors came from a woman in her twenties or thirties who had recovered from COVID-19.

V usage is TRBV10-2 and J usage is TRBJ2-2; D perhaps matches TRBD2 (5 bases). This CDR3 is 12 amino acids long. Germline values: CDR1 WSHSY, CDR2 SAAADI. With 6 bases removed from V and 6 bases from J, the gap between germline ends came to 8 bases. As DNA, the CDR3 is TGCGCCAGCAGCCCGAGGGCCGGGGAGCTGTTTTTT. Protein product: CASSPRAGELFF.

In this sample, this clone turned up once. V usage is TRBV19 and J usage is TRBJ2-7; 7 nucleotides match TRBD1. J gave up 0 bases and V 4 bases, and 12 bases lay outside the gene matches. The germline V gene encodes CDR1 LNHDA and CDR2 SQIVND (reference sequence). CDR3 size: 17 residues. CDR3 residues: CASSKRLPQGSSYEQYF. CDR3 DNA: TGTGCCAGTAGTAAACGTCTCCCACAGGGGAGCTCCTACGAGCAGTACTTC.

This chain links TRBV7-9 with TRBJ2-1, with D perhaps matching TRBD2 (5 bases). The CDR3 sequence is 17 residues long. V was shortened by 6 bases and J by 5 bases, with 23 bases between the two germline ends. The germline gives CDR1 SEHNR, CDR2 FQNEAQ (reference sequence). CDR3 nucleotide sequence: TGTGCCAGCAGTTGGGCTTTCGGACTTTACGTCCACAATGAGCAGTTCTTC. As protein: CASSWAFGLYVHNEQFF.

This chain connects TRBV3-1 (or the pseudogene TRBV3-2) to TRBJ1-4; D ambiguous. From germline, CDR1 is LGHDT and CDR2 YNNKEL (reference sequence). Trimming took 0 bases from V and 5 from J, leaving 10 bases between them. CDR3 length equals 15 residues. CDR3 in DNA: TGTGCCAGCAGCCAAGAACTAGTCAGCAATGAAAAACTGTTTTTT. Its translation: CASSQELVSNEKLFF.

V and J are TRBV7-9 and TRBJ2-3; 16 bases map to TRBD2. After removal of 3 bases from V and 4 bases from J, the junction contained 1 base not matched to a gene. The CDR3 runs 16 residues. From germline, CDR1 is SEHNR and CDR2 FQNEAQ (reference sequence). The chain's CDR3 is CASSFGTSGGADTQYF. The CDR3 bases are TGTGCCAGCAGCTTTGGGACTAGCGGGGGGGCAGATACGCAGTATTTT.

This sequence joins TRBV11-3 and TRBJ2-1; possibly TRBD2 for D (6 bases). From germline, CDR1 is SGHNT and CDR2 YENEEA. CDR3 length equals 17 residues. The V gene lost 4 bases and the J gene lost 5 bases, with 21 bases spanning the gap. For the CDR3, the DNA is TGTGCCAGCAGCTCGGTTGGCGGGATGGGCGGGGACAATGAGCAGTTCTTC. Amino acid sequence: CASSSVGGMGGDNEQFF. Full variable domain (rest looked up from reference TRBV11-3 and TRBJ2-1): EAGVVQSPRYKIIEKKQPVAFWCNPISGHNTLYWYLQNLGQGPELLIRYENEEAVDDSQLPKDRFSAERLKGVDSTLKIQPAELGDSAVYLCASSSVGGMGGDNEQFFGPGTRLTVL.

This sequence joins TRBV30 and TRBJ2-1, with 8 bases that match TRBD1. V lost 4 bases and J lost 0; bases outside the gene matches: 11. Germline V gene sequence: CDR1 GTSNPN, CDR2 SVGIG (reference sequence). This CDR3 region has 17 residues. CDR3 in amino acids: CAWTRQGPPSSYNEQFF. The CDR3 bases are TGTGCCTGGACTCGACAGGGGCCCCCCAGCTCCTACAATGAGCAGTTCTTC.

The J gene is TRBJ2-3, the V gene TRBV5-4; 7 nucleotides agree with TRBD2. CDR1 is SGHNT, CDR2 YYREEE, per germline (reference sequence). V lost 1 base, J lost 4 bases, and 6 bases stayed unmatched. The CDR3 extends over 15 amino acids. This CDR3 is CASSLWTSDADTQYF. CDR3 DNA: TGTGCCAGCAGCTTGTGGACTAGTGACGCAGATACGCAGTATTTT.

This clone appeared a single time. This chain uses TRBV28 with TRBJ2-7, with TRBD1 matching 9 bases. The CDR3 is made up of 13 amino acids. In germline, CDR1 is MDHEN, CDR2 SYDVKM. V dropped 10 bases and J dropped 4; count of bases not matched to a gene: 8. This CDR3 is CATITGGKYEQYF. The CDR3, as DNA: TGTGCCACTATAACAGGGGGCAAGTACGAGCAGTACTTC.

The chain links TRBV16 to TRBJ1-5, with 10 positions matching TRBD1. V shed 6 bases and J 6 bases; nucleotides not matched to a gene: 5. The CDR3 spans 14 residues. Germline lookup yields CDR1 KGHSY and CDR2 FQNENV. CDR3 coding DNA: TGTGCCAGCAGACTGGGGACAGGGGTTCAGCCCCAGCATTTT. It codes for CASRLGTGVQPQHF.

This clone was found many times. The V call is TRBV18, the J call TRBJ1-5; 8 bases are shared with TRBD1. Trimming removed 6 bases from V and 8 bases from J; junction bases left unmatched: 12. This CDR3 has 15 amino acids. The germline V gene has CDR1 KGHSH and CDR2 LQKENI. The CDR3 sequence: CASSRRTGTIKPQHF. CDR3 coding DNA: TGTGCCAGCTCTCGAAGGACAGGGACCATAAAGCCCCAGCATTTT.

This clone was observed a handful of times. This rearrangement joins TRBV28 to TRBJ2-7; 8 nucleotides agree with TRBD1. Trimming cost V 3 bases and J 3 bases; bases outside gene matches: 10. CDR3 length: 16 amino acids. Germline assignment: CDR1 MDHEN and CDR2 SYDVKM. The chain's CDR3 is CASSFSSGTGVYEQYF. CDR3 nucleotide sequence: TGTGCCAGCAGTTTCTCCTCCGGGACAGGCGTCTACGAGCAGTACTTC. The entire variable domain, with the rest obtained from reference TRBV28 and TRBJ2-7, is as follows: DVKVTQSSRYLVKRTGEKVFLECVQDMDHENMFWYRQDPGLGLRLIYFSYDVKMKEKGDIPEGYSVSREKKERFSLILESASTNQTSMYLCASSFSSGTGVYEQYFGPGTRLTVT.

V and J are TRBV5-4 and TRBJ2-5; maybe TRBD2 (5 bases). V lost 1 base and J lost 10, with 17 bases in between. Germline CDR1 is SGHNT and CDR2 is YYREEE (reference sequence). This CDR3 has 14 amino acids. CDR3 sequence (DNA): TGTGCCAGCAGCTTGTCGGGATCGGGCACGGGCCAGTACTTC. This encodes CASSLSGSGTGQYF.

The rearrangement joins TRBV29-1 to TRBJ2-2, with D possibly TRBD1 on 6 matching bases. Germline lookup yields CDR1 SQVTM and CDR2 ANQGSEA. V gave up 6 bases and J gave up 2 bases, with 10 bases separating them. There are 13 residues in the CDR3. CDR3 sequence: CSVPGENTGELFF. The CDR3 coding sequence is TGCAGCGTCCCAGGGGAAAACACCGGGGAGCTGTTTTTT.

This clone was seen just once. The J gene is TRBJ2-5, the V gene TRBV2; D uncertain. The germline V gene encodes CDR1 SNHLY and CDR2 FYNNEI. V lost 1 base, J lost 3 bases, and 12 bases lay in between. There are 15 residues in the CDR3. Written as DNA, the CDR3 is TGTGCCAGCAGTGAAGATGAGTACCGGGAAGAGACCCAGTACTTC. Translating gives CASSEDEYREETQYF.

The chain recombines TRBV28 with TRBJ2-3; perhaps TRBD1 as D (6 bases). Per germline, CDR1 MDHEN and CDR2 SYDVKM. Trimming shortened V by 4 bases and J by 1 base, and 12 bases separated the two germline ends. The CDR3 is made up of 15 amino acids. In DNA form, the CDR3 reads TGTGCCAGCAGTTCTCGGCGGACAGGCACAGATACGCAGTATTTT. Amino acid sequence: CASSSRRTGTDTQYF.

The chain recombines TRBV7-2 with TRBJ2-4, with TRBD2 matching 9 bases. There are 15 residues in the CDR3. Germline CDR1 is SGHTA and CDR2 is FQGNSA. With 1 base clipped from V and 9 bases from J, the junction kept 7 bases outside the gene matches. CDR3 DNA: TGTGCCAGCAGCTTAGGGGCTAGCGGGATCGGCATTCAGTACTTC. This gives the protein CASSLGASGIGIQYF.

The rearrangement uses TRBV5-1 and TRBJ1-1, with D possibly matching TRBD1 (5 bases). This CDR3 region has 13 residues. Germline lookup yields CDR1 SGHRS and CDR2 YFSETQ. The V gene lost 4 bases and the J gene lost 6 bases, with 13 bases spanning the gap. CDR3 residues: CASSRLGASEAFF. DNA for the CDR3: TGCGCCAGCAGCCGGCTAGGGGCCTCTGAAGCTTTCTTT. The full variable domain, with the rest looked up from reference TRBV5-1 and TRBJ1-1, is KAGVTQTPRYLIKTRGQQVTLSCSPISGHRSVSWYQQTPGQGLQFLFEYFSETQRNKGNFPGRFSGRQFSNSRSEMNVSTLELGDSALYLCASSRLGASEAFFGQGTRLTVV.